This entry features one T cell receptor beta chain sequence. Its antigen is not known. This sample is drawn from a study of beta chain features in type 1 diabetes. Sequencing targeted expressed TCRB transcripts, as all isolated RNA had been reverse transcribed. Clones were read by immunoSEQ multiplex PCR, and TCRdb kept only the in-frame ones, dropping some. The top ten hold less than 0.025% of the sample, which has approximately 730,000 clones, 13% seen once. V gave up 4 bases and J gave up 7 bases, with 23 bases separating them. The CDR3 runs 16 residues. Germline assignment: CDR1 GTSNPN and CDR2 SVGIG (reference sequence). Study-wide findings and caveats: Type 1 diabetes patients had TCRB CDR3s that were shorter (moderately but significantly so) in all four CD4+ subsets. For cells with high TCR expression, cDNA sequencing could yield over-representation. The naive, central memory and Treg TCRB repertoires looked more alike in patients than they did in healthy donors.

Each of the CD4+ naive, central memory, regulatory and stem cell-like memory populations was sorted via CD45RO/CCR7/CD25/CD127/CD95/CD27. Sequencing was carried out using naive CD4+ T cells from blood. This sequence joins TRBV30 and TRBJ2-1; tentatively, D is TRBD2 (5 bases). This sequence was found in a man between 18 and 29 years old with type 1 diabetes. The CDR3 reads CAWNVVVGLARNEQFF. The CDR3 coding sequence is TGTGCCTGGAATGTAGTGGTGGGTCTAGCAAGGAATGAGCAGTTCTTC.